Detailed here is one T cell receptor (beta chain). The data are from a study of blood T cell repertoires in COVID-19. The CDR3 runs to 16 residues. Germline V lookup: CDR1 LGHNA, CDR2 YSLEER. With 1 base clipped from V and 3 bases from J, the junction kept 7 bases outside the gene matches. Data came from immunoSEQ multiplex PCR; TCRdb stores just in-frame clones and leaves some out. The data show some 670,000 clones, 85% to 90% seen once. This TCR was recovered from a woman aged 18-29 years with acute or convalescent COVID-19. V is TRBV4-3 and J is TRBJ2-3; 7 bases align to TRBD2. The source material was peripheral blood. CDR3 sequence: CASSQGPGGGTDTQYF. For the CDR3, the DNA is TGCGCCAGCAGCCAAGGTCCGGGGGGAGGGACAGATACGCAGTATTTT.